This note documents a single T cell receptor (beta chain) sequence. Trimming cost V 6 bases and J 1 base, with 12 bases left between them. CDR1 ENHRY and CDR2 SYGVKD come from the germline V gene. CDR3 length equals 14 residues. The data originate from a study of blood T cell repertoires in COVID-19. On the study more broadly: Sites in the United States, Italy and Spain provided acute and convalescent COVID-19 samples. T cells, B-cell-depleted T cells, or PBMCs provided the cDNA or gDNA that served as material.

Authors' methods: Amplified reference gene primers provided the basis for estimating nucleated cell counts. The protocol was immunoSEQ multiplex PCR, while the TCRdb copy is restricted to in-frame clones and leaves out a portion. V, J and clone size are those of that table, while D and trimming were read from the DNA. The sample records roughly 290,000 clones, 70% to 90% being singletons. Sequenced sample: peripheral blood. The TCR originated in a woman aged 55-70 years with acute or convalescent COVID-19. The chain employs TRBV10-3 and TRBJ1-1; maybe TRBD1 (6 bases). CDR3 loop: CAISWDNRNTEAFF. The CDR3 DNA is TGTGCCATCAGCTGGGACAACAGGAACACTGAAGCTTTCTTT.